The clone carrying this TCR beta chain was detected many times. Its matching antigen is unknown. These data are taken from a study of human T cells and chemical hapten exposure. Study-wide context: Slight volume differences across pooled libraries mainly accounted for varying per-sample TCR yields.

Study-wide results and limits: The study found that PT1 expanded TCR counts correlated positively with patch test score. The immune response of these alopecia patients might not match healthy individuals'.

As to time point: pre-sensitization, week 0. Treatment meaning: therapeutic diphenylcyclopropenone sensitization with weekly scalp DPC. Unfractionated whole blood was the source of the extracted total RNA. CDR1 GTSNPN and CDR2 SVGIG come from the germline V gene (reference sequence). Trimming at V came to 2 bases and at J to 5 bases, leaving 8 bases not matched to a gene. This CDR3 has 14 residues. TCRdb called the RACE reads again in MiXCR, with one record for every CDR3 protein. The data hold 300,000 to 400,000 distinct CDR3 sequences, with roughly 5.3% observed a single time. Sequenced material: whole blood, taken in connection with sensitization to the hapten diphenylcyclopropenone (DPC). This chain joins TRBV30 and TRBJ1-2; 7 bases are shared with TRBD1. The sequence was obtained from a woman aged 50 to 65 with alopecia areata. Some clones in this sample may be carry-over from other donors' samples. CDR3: CAWSRGQTGYGYTF. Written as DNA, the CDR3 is TGTGCCTGGAGTAGGGGACAGACCGGGTATGGCTACACCTTC.